These 25 T cell receptor beta chains came from one sample sequenced in a study of T cell repertoires in aging, cancer and after chemotherapy. Multiplex touch-down PCR with TRB-A/B primers amplified rearranged V-D-J TRB sequences. MiXCR, applied by TCRdb to the multiplex PCR reads, yields one record per CDR3 protein. The repertoire has about 1,500 distinct CDR3 sequences, about 55% of them found once; the top ten carry 82%. The template was genomic DNA from peripheral blood, not RNA. Sequencing input: blood. The receptor source for this set is a human donor with a blood cancer.

DNA of the CDR3: TGTGCCAGTAGTATCCTGACAGCCAACACCGGGGAGCTGTTTTTT. Its translation is CASSILTANTGELFF. The chain links TRBV19 to TRBJ2-2; D is perhaps TRBD1 (5 bases). The CDR3 has 15 residues. Trimming pared 3 bases from V and 2 bases from J, leaving 10 bases between. Germline CDR1 reads LNHDA; CDR2 reads SQIVND (reference sequence).

About this clonotype: Germline and junction disagree at one end, which may indicate a read error. The rearrangement uses TRBV5-5 and TRBJ2-3; TRBD2 matches 9 bases. Germline CDR1 SGHKS, CDR2 YYEKEE (reference sequence). CDR3 length: 17 residues. CDR3 sequence (DNA): TGCGCCAGCAGCTTTAGGCCCTGGACTAGCGAACCAGATACGCAGTATTTT. This codes for CASSFRPWTSEPDTQYF.

The V and J genes are TRBV12-3 or TRBV12-4 and TRBJ1-2; weak D call: TRBD1 (5 bases). V was cut by 1 base and J by 5 bases, with 14 bases left in between. The length of the CDR3 is 15 residues. The CDR3 nucleotides are TGTGCCAGCAGTTTAGGGGCATGGGGCCAATATGGCTACACCTTC. Its protein is CASSLGAWGQYGYTF.

The chain recombines TRBV6-5 with TRBJ2-1, with TRBD2 identical over 10 bases. The CDR3 has 15 residues. CDR1 and CDR2 from the germline V gene are MNHEY and SVGAGI. With 6 bases clipped from V and 3 bases from J, the junction kept 5 bases outside the gene matches. The CDR3 sequence is CASSRGLADYNEQFF. The CDR3 coding sequence is TGTGCCAGCAGCCGCGGACTAGCGGACTACAATGAGCAGTTCTTC.

This clonotype was counted between two and nine times. The V call is TRBV10-2, the J call TRBJ2-2; TRBD2 aligns across 7 bases. The germline gives CDR1 WSHSY, CDR2 SAAADI. The CDR3 is 14 amino acids. Unmatched junction bases numbered 1, after V lost 6 bases and J lost 0 bases. For the CDR3, the DNA is TGCGCCAGCAGCGGACTAGCGAACACCGGGGAGCTGTTTTTT. Translated: CASSGLANTGELFF.

CDR3 coding DNA: TGTGCCAGTACTGCAGGGGCCTACGAGCAGTACTTC. Translation: CASTAGAYEQYF. The V gene is TRBV19, the J gene TRBJ2-7, with D possibly being TRBD1 (6 bases). The CDR3 has 12 residues. Germline V gene data show CDR1 as LNHDA and CDR2 as SQIVND (reference sequence). The germline V and J ends were trimmed by 7 bases and 2 bases, with 9 bases remaining between them. Looking up the rest from reference TRBV19 and TRBJ2-7 gives the full variable domain: DGGITQSPKYLFRKEGQNVTLSCEQNLNHDAMYWYRQDPGQGLRLIYYSQIVNDFQKGDIAEGYSVSREKKESFPLTVTSAQKNPTAFYLCASTAGAYEQYFGPGTRLTVT.

The rearrangement joins TRBV19 to TRBJ1-6; TRBD1 aligns across 10 bases. V shed 8 bases, J shed 3 bases, and the junction held 4 bases outside the gene matches. Germline V lookup: CDR1 LNHDA, CDR2 SQIVND (reference sequence). The CDR3 runs to 15 residues. CDR3 nucleotide sequence: TGTGCCAGTGGGGACAGGGGCATCTATAATTCACCCCTCCACTTT. Protein product: CASGDRGIYNSPLHF.

The rearrangement joins TRBV27 to TRBJ1-2; 8 bases are a match to TRBD1. Germline V gives CDR1 MNHEY, CDR2 SMNVEV (reference sequence). The CDR3 consists of 14 residues. The junction had 7 bases not matched to a gene; V was cut back by 5 bases and J by 5 bases. The CDR3 DNA follows: TGTGCCAGCAGTCCCGACAGGGGCGGGTATGGCTACACCTTC. It specifies CASSPDRGGYGYTF.

This chain links TRBV6-5 with TRBJ2-1; 10 bases are shared with TRBD2. In germline, CDR1 is MNHEY, CDR2 SVGAGI. The CDR3 has 15 residues. The V gene end was trimmed by 6 bases and the J gene end by 1 base; junction bases not matched to a gene: 3. CDR3 in DNA: TGTGCCAGCAGCTCACTAGCGGGGTCCTACAATGAGCAGTTCTTC. As protein: CASSSLAGSYNEQFF.

This clonotype has just a few counts. The chain carries TRBV27 and TRBJ2-2, with 9 bases aligning to TRBD1. Trimming took 3 bases from V and 6 from J; bases not matched to a gene: 14. This CDR3 comprises 18 residues. Germline lookup yields CDR1 MNHEY and CDR2 SMNVEV (reference sequence). This CDR3 is CASSFQSMGTGWAGELFF. For the CDR3, the DNA is TGTGCCAGCAGTTTTCAATCTATGGGGACAGGGTGGGCCGGGGAGCTGTTTTTT.

The chain is built from TRBV7-2 and TRBJ2-1, with D perhaps matching TRBD2 (6 bases). Looked up from germline, CDR1 is SGHTA and CDR2 is FQGNSA. CDR3 length: 14 residues. Trimming took 4 bases from V and 8 from J, leaving 15 bases between them. The CDR3 coding sequence is TGTGCCAGCAGCTGGGGACTCGGTATCGATGAGCAGTTCTTC. As protein: CASSWGLGIDEQFF. Based on the CDR3 plus reference TRBV7-2 and TRBJ2-1, the full variable domain is GAGVSQSPSNKVTEKGKDVELRCDPISGHTALYWYRQSLGQGLEFLIYFQGNSAPDKSGLPSDRFSAERTGGSVSTLTIQRTQQEDSAVYLCASSWGLGIDEQFFGPGTRLTVL.

The rearrangement uses TRBV6-1 and TRBJ1-5; the D is unclear. CDR3 length: 16 amino acids. V was pared by 6 bases and J by 10 bases, with 25 bases between. CDR1 is MNHNS, CDR2 SASEGT, per germline. CDR3: CASSAQQPGWGDPQHF. The CDR3 DNA follows: TGTGCCAGCAGCGCGCAGCAACCCGGTTGGGGAGATCCCCAGCATTTT.

This clonotype was counted between two and nine times. The genes are TRBV29-1 and TRBJ1-2, with TRBD1 identical over 7 bases. Trimming at V came to 2 bases and at J to 0 bases, leaving 3 bases not matched to a gene. This CDR3 spans 14 amino acids. CDR1 SQVTM and CDR2 ANQGSEA come from the germline V gene. The CDR3 spells CSVERDSTNYGYTF. The CDR3 DNA follows: TGCAGCGTTGAACGGGACAGCACTAACTATGGCTACACCTTC.

The chain is built from TRBV20-1 and TRBJ1-2; D is undetermined. The germline gives CDR1 DFQATT, CDR2 SNEGSKA (reference sequence). This CDR3 is 13 amino acids long. V was trimmed by 6 bases and J by 6 bases, leaving 17 bases between them. In DNA, the CDR3 is TGCAGTGCCCCGGCAGGAGTTAATGATGGCTACACCTTC. It codes for CSAPAGVNDGYTF.

The V call is TRBV6-5, the J call TRBJ2-7; D is unresolved. V gave up 5 bases and J gave up 4 bases, with 12 bases separating them. Germline values: CDR1 MNHEY, CDR2 SVGAGI. This CDR3 region has 13 residues. CDR3 sequence reads: CASSRPGLYEQYF. In DNA, the CDR3 is TGTGCCAGCAGTCGGCCCGGGCTATACGAGCAGTACTTC.

DNA of the CDR3: TGTGCCACCGGGGAGTCCGTTCGTACGCAGTATTTT. Its translation: CATGESVRTQYF. This chain connects TRBV6-5 to TRBJ2-3; tentative D call: TRBD2 (5 bases). Germline CDR1 MNHEY, CDR2 SVGAGI. The CDR3 is made up of 12 amino acids. V lost 10 bases and J lost 8, with 16 bases in between.

The chain recombines TRBV7-9 with TRBJ2-1; TRBD1 matches at 11 bases. This CDR3 is 15 amino acids long. V shed 5 bases, J shed 6 bases, and the junction held 6 bases outside the gene matches. Germline lookup yields CDR1 SEHNR and CDR2 FQNEAQ (reference sequence). The CDR3 sequence is CASSHRGTGGNEQFF. CDR3 in DNA: TGTGCCAGCAGCCACCGTGGGACAGGGGGCAATGAGCAGTTCTTC.

The V gene is TRBV12-3 or TRBV12-4, the J gene TRBJ1-2; perhaps TRBD1 as D (5 bases). V lost 9 bases and J 1 base, leaving 18 bases between the germline ends. There are 15 residues in the CDR3. The CDR3 reads CASRIAGRVNYGYTF. The CDR3, as DNA: TGTGCCAGTCGAATCGCGGGCAGGGTTAACTATGGCTACACCTTC.

The chain recombines TRBV28 with TRBJ1-2; maybe TRBD1 (5 bases). This CDR3 has 14 residues. Germline CDR1 reads MDHEN; CDR2 reads SYDVKM. V lost 5 bases and J lost 8, with 18 bases in between. CDR3 amino acids: CASSPTGALGGYTF. The CDR3 nucleotides are TGTGCCAGCAGTCCAACTGGGGCCTTGGGGGGCTACACCTTC.

In its sample, this clonotype was seen once. V usage is TRBV18 and J usage is TRBJ1-4, with D perhaps matching TRBD1 (5 bases). Trimming left V 3 bases short and J 8 bases short, with 13 bases between. Germline CDR1 is KGHSH and CDR2 is LQKENI. The CDR3 is 14 amino acids. The CDR3 spells CASSPDTEGEKLFF. The CDR3 DNA follows: TGTGCCAGCTCACCCGACACTGAGGGGGAAAAACTGTTTTTT.

The chain uses TRBV6-5 and TRBJ2-2; 11 bases are a match to TRBD1. The CDR3 covers 16 residues. Trimming took 5 bases from V and 6 from J; bases not matched to a gene: 8. Per germline, CDR1 MNHEY and CDR2 SVGAGI. As DNA, the CDR3 is TGTGCCAGCAGTGCGTGGGACAGGGGGAAGCCCGGGGAGCTGTTTTTT. It encodes CASSAWDRGKPGELFF.

V usage is TRBV20-1 and J usage is TRBJ2-3, with D possibly being TRBD2 (6 bases). Germline CDR1 is DFQATT and CDR2 is SNEGSKA (reference sequence). The CDR3 runs 15 residues. Deletions cut 0 bases from V and 1 base from J, with 11 bases between. The DNA for the CDR3 is TGCAGTGCTAGAGAATGGGCTAGCGGCACAGATACGCAGTATTTT. Amino acids: CSAREWASGTDTQYF.

This chain links TRBV12-3 or TRBV12-4 with TRBJ2-7; D uncertain. The CDR3 has 12 amino acids. Trimming took 3 bases from V and 8 from J, leaving 11 bases between them. CDR3 sequence: CASSFRRSKQYF. The DNA for the CDR3 is TGTGCCAGCAGTTTTCGTCGGAGTAAGCAGTACTTC.

This chain joins TRBV7-2 and TRBJ2-5, with 9 bases aligning to TRBD1. CDR1 is SGHTA, CDR2 FQGNSA, per germline. The CDR3 covers 15 residues. V shed 4 bases and J 1 base; nucleotides not matched to a gene: 4. The DNA of the CDR3 is TGTGCCAGCAGCTACAGGGGGCTAATCCAAGAGACCCAGTACTTC. Its translation: CASSYRGLIQETQYF.

V and J are TRBV5-5 and TRBJ2-7; D uncertain. The germline gives CDR1 SGHKS, CDR2 YYEKEE (reference sequence). Trimming took off 0 bases at V and 2 bases at J, with 6 bases between the two ends. The CDR3 runs 13 residues. CDR3 DNA sequence: TGTGCCAGCAGCTTGGAACAGACCTACGAGCAGTACTTC. Protein sequence: CASSLEQTYEQYF.